This record looks at one T cell receptor beta chain sequence and its context. Profiling relied on immunoSEQ multiplex PCR, and the TCRdb table lists in-frame clones only, not all of them. The sample holds approximately 58,000 clones, approximately 75% seen once. These data come from a study of blood T cell repertoires in COVID-19. The CDR3 runs to 13 residues. Germline V gives CDR1 SGHNT, CDR2 YENEEA. With 5 bases removed from V and 8 bases from J, the gap between germline ends came to 13 bases. The sample comprised peripheral blood. The sequence came from a man in his sixties with COVID-19, enrolled during active disease. This sequence joins TRBV11-3 and TRBJ1-3, with D possibly TRBD1 on 6 matching bases. The CDR3 bases are TGTGCCAGCAGCGGGGGCCCGGCGGACACCATATATTTT. Residues: CASSGGPADTIYF.